This record covers a single T cell receptor (beta chain). Germline CDR1 and CDR2: MNHEY and SVGAGI. V was clipped by 0 bases and J by 4 bases, with 7 bases between them. CDR3 length: 14 residues. This sample is part of a study of T cell responses to AZD1222 COVID-19 vaccine. The data were produced by immunoSEQ multiplex PCR, yet TCRdb's version contains in-frame clones alone and is incomplete. The data contain some 110,000 clones, about 90% of them singletons. The sequencing here drew on peripheral blood, taken 28 days after the second AZD1222 dose. The origin of this receptor is an adult who received the AZD1222 COVID-19 vaccine. The chain recombines TRBV6-5 with TRBJ1-3; D perhaps matches TRBD1 (5 bases). DNA of the CDR3: TGTGCCAGCAGTTACTCAGGGGAAGGAAACACCATATATTTT. Encoded protein: CASSYSGEGNTIYF.